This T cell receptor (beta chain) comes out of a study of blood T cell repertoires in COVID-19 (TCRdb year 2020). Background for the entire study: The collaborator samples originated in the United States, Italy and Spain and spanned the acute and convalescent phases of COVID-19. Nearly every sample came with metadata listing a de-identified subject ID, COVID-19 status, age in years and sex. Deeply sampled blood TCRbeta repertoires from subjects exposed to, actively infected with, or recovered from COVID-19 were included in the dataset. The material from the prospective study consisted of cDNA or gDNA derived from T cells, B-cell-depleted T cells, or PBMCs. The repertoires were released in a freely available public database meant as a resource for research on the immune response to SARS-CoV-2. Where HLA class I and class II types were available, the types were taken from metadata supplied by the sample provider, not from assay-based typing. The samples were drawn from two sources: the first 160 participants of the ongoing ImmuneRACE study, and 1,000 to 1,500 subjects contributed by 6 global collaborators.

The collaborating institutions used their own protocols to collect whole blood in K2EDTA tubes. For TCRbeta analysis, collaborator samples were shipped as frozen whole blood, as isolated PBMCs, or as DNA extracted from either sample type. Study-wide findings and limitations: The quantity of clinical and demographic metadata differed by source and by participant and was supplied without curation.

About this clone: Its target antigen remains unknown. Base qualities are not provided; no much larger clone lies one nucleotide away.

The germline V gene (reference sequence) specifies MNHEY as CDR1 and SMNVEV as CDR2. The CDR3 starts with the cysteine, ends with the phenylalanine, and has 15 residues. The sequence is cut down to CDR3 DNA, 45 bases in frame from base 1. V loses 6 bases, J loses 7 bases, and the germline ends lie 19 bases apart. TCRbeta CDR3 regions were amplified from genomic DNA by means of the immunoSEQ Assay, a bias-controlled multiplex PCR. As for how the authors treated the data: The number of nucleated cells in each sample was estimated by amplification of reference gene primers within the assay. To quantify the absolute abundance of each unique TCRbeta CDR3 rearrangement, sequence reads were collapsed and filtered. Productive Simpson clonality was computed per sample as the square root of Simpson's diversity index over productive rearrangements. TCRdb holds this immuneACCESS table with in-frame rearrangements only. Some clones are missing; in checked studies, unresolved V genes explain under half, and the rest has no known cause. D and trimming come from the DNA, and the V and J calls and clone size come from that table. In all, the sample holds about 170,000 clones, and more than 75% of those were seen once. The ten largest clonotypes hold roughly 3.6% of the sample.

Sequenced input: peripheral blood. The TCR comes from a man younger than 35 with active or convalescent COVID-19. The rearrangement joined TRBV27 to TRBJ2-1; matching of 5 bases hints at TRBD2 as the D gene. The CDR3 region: CASSSPLVTVNEQFF. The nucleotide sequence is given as TGTGCCAGCAGCTCCCCACTAGTTACCGTAAATGAGCAGTTCTTC.